Listed here is a single T cell receptor beta chain. This clonotype was found many times. What this receptor recognizes is not known. Per-base qualities were not stored, and no clone one base away is much larger. The TCR beta CDR3 regions were amplified from RNA transcripts. The TCR CDR3 was subjected to a first round of RT-PCR using the HTBI primer set and the Qiagen OneStep RT-PCR kit. Libraries were constructed in a second round of multiplex PCR, after which size selection and purification were performed. The libraries were sequenced on an Illumina HiSeq2000 using paired-end 100 bp reads. Under the source paper's analysis protocol: SOAPnuke was used to process the raw data, removing reads that contained adapters or uncalled bases, had a mean Phred below 15, or lacked an exact match to the constant primer or identifier. High-quality paired reads were merged with COPE v1.2.5, and unique nucleotide sequences were defined as clonotypes. MiTCR v1.1 was used to align clonotypes to the IMGT TRBV, TRBD and TRBJ reference segments. Analysis was restricted to V-J combinations with a frequency above 0.0001, which covered approximately 99% of repertoires. A TCS score was defined as the ratio of F50 (clonal expansion) to E x V (chaos), with BLOSUM62-based TCRdist applied between CDR3 peptides within each V-J. Welch's t-statistics and random forest reduced 514 V-J features to 13, which were used in a naive Bayes classifier (R e1071). Thyroid-blood repertoire similarity was quantified with the Morisita-Horn index. Starting from the raw public reads, TCRdb applied fastp trimming at Q25, assembled clones with MiXCR and retained in-frame beta chains. All rows with the same CDR3 protein become a single entry with the most common DNA and genes. It is TCRdb's table, rather than the study itself, that gives the V and J calls and clone size. The sample table holds roughly 100,000 distinct CDR3 sequences, of which approximately 50% were seen once. The ten largest make up roughly 25% of the sample.

This sample was included in a study of T cells in Graves' hyperthyroidism and ophthalmopathy (dated by TCRdb to between 2018 and 2020). Regarding the study in general: Peripheral blood was collected at initial diagnosis, before any treatment. An independent validation cohort of around 20 hyperthyroidism patients and roughly 16 patients who later progressed to ophthalmopathy tested prospective prediction of ophthalmopathy. The paper describes TCR Vbeta CDR3 sequencing of 135 peripheral blood samples, made up of 43 ophthalmopathy patients, approximately 73 hyperthyroidism patients and some 17 progressor patients. Following sampling, methimazole starting at 30 mg daily was given to hyperthyroidism patients, and high-dose intravenous methylprednisolone was given to ophthalmopathy patients. To identify distinguishing TCR V-J signatures, a discovery cohort of about 100 patients was used, comprising some 45 with Graves' ophthalmopathy and 57 with stable Graves' hyperthyroidism. In more than 5 Graves' hyperthyroidism patients, the study also compared T-cell repertoires from thyroid tissue with T-cell repertoires from blood. For training and testing, the approximately 97 patients in the discovery cohort were randomly divided in a 7:3 ratio.

The cysteine opens and the phenylalanine closes a CDR3 of 17 amino acids. Solely the CDR3 DNA is kept, with 51 bases framed from the first base. Germline trimming: 5 bases from V, 2 bases from J; junction bases outside gene matches: 15. The germline V gene (reference sequence) sets CDR1 to SEHNR and CDR2 to FQNEAQ. Stable Graves' hyperthyroidism was defined as the absence of progression to ophthalmopathy over 18 months of follow-up. The hyperthyroidism patients were between 18 and 65 years old and newly diagnosed, with a disease duration of less than 2 months. Any patient with an uncontrolled infection, another autoimmune disease, pregnancy or lactation was excluded. Diagnoses were based on clinical symptoms, serum thyroxine and TRAb, thyroid ultrasound and orbital computed tomography. PBMCs were separated from under 11 ml of fresh peripheral blood using Ficoll-Paque density gradient centrifugation. Trizol reagent was used to extract total RNA, and RNA quality was then checked on an Agilent 2100 Bioanalyzer.

Findings and caveats that apply to the study as a whole: Blood samples also contained most of the expanded thyroid clonotypes (frequency above 0.001), which suggests that blood repertoires may reflect thyroid immune responses. Sample size was not statistically predetermined, and blinding of investigators to group allocation was not performed. During validation, the model predicted progression to ophthalmopathy a median of roughly six months ahead of onset, with almost 71% sensitivity and 72% to 80% specificity. Ophthalmopathy was separated from stable hyperthyroidism by a 13 V-J signature model, with around 90% sensitivity and just over 81% specificity obtained in cross-validation and 80%/75% obtained in testing.

The receptor was derived from a man in his forties or fifties with Graves' hyperthyroidism. The material sequenced was blood. The chain is encoded by TRBV7-9 joined to TRBJ2-7; 7 nucleotides in the junction match TRBD2. The CDR3 loop reads CASSNRSTSASTYEQYF. The DNA sequence is given as TGTGCCAGCAGCAACCGGAGTACTAGCGCCTCTACCTACGAGCAGTACTTC.